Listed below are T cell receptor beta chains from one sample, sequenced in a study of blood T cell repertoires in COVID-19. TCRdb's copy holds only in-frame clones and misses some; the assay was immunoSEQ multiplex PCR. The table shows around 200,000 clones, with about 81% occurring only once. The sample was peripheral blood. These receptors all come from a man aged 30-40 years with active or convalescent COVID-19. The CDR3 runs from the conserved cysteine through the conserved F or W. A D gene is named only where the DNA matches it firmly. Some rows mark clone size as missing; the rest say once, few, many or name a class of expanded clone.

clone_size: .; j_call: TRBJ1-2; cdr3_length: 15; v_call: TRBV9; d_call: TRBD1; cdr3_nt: TGTGCCAGCAGCGCCAGACAGGGGTTGAGTGGTGGCTACACCTTC; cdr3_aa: CASSARQGLSGGYTF
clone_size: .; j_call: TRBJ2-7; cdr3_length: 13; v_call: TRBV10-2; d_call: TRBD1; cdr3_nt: TGCGCCAGCAGTGAGGGACAGGGGTACGAGCAGTACTTC; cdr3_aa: CASSEGQGYEQYF
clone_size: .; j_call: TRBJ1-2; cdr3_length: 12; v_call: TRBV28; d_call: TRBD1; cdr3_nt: TGTGCCAGCTTAAACAGGGGATATGGCTACACCTTC; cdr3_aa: CASLNRGYGYTF
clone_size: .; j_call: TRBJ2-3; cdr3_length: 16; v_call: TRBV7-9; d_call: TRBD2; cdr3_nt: TGTGCCAGCAGCTTAGGAGCGGGGGGCCGCACAGATACGCAGTATTTT; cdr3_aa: CASSLGAGGRTDTQYF
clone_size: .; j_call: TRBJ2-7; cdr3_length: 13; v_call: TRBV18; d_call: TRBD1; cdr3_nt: TGTGCCAGCTCAAGGGGGCCGACCTACGAGCAGTACTTC; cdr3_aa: CASSRGPTYEQYF
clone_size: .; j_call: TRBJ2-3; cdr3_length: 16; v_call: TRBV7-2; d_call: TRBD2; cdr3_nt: TGTGCCAGCAGCTTGGGAGGACTAGCTAGCACAGATACGCAGTATTTT; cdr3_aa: CASSLGGLASTDTQYF
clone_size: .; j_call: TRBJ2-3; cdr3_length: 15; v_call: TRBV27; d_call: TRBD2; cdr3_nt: TGTGCCAGCAGTTTAAGGCTAGCGGGTAAGGGTACGCAGTATTTT; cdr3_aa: CASSLRLAGKGTQYF
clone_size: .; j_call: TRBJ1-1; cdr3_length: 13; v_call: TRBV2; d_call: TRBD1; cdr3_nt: TGTGCCAGCAAGGGACAGGGATCCACTGAAGCTTTCTTT; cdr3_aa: CASKGQGSTEAFF
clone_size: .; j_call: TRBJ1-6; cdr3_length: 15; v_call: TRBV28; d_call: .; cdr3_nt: TGTGCCAGCAGGGGGCAGTCTGCCGGAAATTCACCCCTCCACTTT; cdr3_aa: CASRGQSAGNSPLHF
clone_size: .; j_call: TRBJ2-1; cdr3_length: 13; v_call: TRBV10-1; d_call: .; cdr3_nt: TGCGCCAGCAGTGCTAACTTACTCAATGAGCAGTTCTTC; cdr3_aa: CASSANLLNEQFF
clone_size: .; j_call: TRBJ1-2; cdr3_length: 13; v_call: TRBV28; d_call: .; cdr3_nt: TGTGCCAGCAGCCTGAACCAGGCCTATGGCTACACCTTC; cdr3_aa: CASSLNQAYGYTF
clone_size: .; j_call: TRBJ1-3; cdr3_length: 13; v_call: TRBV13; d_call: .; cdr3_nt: TGTGCCAGCAGCTTAGGCCCAGGAAACACCATATATTTT; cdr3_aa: CASSLGPGNTIYF
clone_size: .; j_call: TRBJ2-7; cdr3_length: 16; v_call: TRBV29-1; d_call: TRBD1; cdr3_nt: TGCAGCGTTGAAGAACGGGACAGGGGTATCTCCTACGAGCAGTACTTC; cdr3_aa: CSVEERDRGISYEQYF
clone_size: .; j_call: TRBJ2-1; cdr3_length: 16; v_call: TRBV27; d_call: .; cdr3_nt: TGTGCCAGCAGTCAAGACCGGGACTGGAGCTACAATGAGCAGTTCTTC; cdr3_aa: CASSQDRDWSYNEQFF
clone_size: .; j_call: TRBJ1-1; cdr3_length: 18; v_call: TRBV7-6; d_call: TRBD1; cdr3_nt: TGTGCCAGCAGCTCTTTTAAGGACAGGGGGCCAGCAAGAACTGAAGCTTTCTTT; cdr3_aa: CASSSFKDRGPARTEAFF
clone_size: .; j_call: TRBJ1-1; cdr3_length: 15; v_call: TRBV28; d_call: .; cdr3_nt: TGTGCCAGCAGCGTACCCACTCGGGAAAACACTGAAGCTTTCTTT; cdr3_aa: CASSVPTRENTEAFF
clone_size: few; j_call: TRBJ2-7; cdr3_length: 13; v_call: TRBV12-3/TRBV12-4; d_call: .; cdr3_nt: TGTGCCAGCAGAGCGGGACATATCTACGAGCAGTACTTC; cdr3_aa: CASRAGHIYEQYF
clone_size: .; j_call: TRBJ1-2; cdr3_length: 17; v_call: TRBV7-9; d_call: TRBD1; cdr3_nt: TGTGCCAGCAGCTTAGAGATGGGACAGGGACCTAACTATGGCTACACCTTC; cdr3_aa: CASSLEMGQGPNYGYTF
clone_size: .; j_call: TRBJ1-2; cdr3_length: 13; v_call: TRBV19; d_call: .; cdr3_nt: TGTGCCAGTAGTATCTTCCCGGGAGATGGCTACACCTTC; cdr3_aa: CASSIFPGDGYTF
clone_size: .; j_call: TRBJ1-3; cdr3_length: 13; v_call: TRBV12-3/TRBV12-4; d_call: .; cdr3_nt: TGTGCCAGCAGTTTTAACTCGGCAGGCACCATATATTTT; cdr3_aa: CASSFNSAGTIYF
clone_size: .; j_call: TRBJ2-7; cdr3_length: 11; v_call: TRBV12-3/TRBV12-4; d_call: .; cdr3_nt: TGTGCCAGCAGTTCAGCAGCAGGGCCCAGCTTC; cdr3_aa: CASSSAAGPSF
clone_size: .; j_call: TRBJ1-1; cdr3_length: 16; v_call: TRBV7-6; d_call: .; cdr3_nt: TGTGCCAGCAGCTACGACATTGACGGACAGAACACTGAAGCTTTCTTT; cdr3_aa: CASSYDIDGQNTEAFF
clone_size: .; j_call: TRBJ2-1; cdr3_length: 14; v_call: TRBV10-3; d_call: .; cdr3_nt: TGTGCCATCAGTGGACAGCTCCAGAGCAATGAGCAGTTCTTC; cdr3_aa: CAISGQLQSNEQFF
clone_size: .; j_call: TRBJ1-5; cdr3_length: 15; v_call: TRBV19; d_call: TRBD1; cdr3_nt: TGTGCCAGTACCCTGACAGGGGGCGCCGGCCAGCCCCAGCATTTT; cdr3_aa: CASTLTGGAGQPQHF
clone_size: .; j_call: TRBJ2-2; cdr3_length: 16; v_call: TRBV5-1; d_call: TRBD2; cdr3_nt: TGCGCCCGCAGCTTGGGCGGGGGGTCGAACACCGGGGAGCTGTTTTTT; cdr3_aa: CARSLGGGSNTGELFF
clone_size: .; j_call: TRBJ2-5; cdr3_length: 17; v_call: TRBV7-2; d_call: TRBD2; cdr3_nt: TGTGCCAGCAGCTTAGAGACTAGCGGGAGGGCCCGGAAGACCCAGTACTTC; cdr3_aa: CASSLETSGRARKTQYF
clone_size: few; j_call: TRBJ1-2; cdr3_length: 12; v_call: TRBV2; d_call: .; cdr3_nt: TGTGCCAGCAGTTCCCCGAACTATGGCTACACCTTC; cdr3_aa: CASSSPNYGYTF
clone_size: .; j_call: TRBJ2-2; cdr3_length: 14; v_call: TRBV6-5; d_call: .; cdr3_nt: TGTGCCACAGGAGGGGGCCCCCCCGCCGGGGAGCTGTTTTTT; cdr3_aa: CATGGGPPAGELFF
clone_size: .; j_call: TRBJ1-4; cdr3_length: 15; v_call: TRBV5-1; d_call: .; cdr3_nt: TGCGCCAGCAGCTTGGTGGGGGCGACTAATGAAAAACTGTTTTTT; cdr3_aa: CASSLVGATNEKLFF
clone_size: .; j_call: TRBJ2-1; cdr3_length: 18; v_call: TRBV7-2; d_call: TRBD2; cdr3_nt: TGTGCCAGCAGCTCACAAACAGCCCCGGGACTAGCGAGGAATGAGCAGTTCTTC; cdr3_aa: CASSSQTAPGLARNEQFF
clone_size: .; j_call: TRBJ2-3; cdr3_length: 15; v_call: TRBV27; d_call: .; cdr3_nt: TGTGCCAGCACTAATGGGCAGGCAAGGACAGATACGCAGTATTTT; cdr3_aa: CASTNGQARTDTQYF
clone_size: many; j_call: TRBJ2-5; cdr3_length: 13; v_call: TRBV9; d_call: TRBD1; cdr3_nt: TGTGCCAGCAGCGACAGGGGGCGGGAGACCCAGTACTTC; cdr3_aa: CASSDRGRETQYF
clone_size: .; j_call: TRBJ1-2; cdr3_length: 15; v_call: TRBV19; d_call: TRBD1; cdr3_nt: TGTGCCAGTAGTATTCTGGACAGGGGACCAGATGGCTACACCTTC; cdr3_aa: CASSILDRGPDGYTF
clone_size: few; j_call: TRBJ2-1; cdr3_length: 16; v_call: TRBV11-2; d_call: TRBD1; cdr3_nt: TGTGCCAGCAGCTTACTGGGACAGGCCCCGGGAAATGAGCAGTTCTTC; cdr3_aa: CASSLLGQAPGNEQFF
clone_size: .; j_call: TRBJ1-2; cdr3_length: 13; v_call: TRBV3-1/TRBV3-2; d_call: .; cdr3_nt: TGTGCCAGCGTTGCAGGGTCTATCTATGGCTACACCTTC; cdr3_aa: CASVAGSIYGYTF
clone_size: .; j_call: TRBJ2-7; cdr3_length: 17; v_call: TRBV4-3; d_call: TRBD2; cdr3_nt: TGCGCCAGCAGCCAAGAACGGGGCGGGAGCCCTTCCTACGAGCAGTACTTC; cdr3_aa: CASSQERGGSPSYEQYF
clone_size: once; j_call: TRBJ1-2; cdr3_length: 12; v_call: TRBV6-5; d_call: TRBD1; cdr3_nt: TGTGCCAGCGGGAGCAGGGGGCTTGGCTACACCTTC; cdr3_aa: CASGSRGLGYTF
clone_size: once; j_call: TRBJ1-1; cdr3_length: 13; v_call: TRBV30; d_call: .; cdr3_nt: TGTGCCTGCAGGGTTCTCATGAACACTGAAGCTTTCTTT; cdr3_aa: CACRVLMNTEAFF
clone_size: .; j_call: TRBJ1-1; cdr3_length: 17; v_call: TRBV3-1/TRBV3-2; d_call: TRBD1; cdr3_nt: TGTGCCAGCAGCCCAAAAGGGGACAGGGGGGGGAACACTGAAGCTTTCTTT; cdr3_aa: CASSPKGDRGGNTEAFF
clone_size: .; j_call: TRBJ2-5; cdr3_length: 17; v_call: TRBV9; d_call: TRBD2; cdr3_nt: TGTGCCAGCAGCGTAGACGTCTCGGCGGGGGGGCAAGAGACCCAGTACTTC; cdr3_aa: CASSVDVSAGGQETQYF
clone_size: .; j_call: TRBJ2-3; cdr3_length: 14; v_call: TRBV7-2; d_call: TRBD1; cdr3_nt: TGTGCCAGCAGCCGCAAACAGGGGGCCGATACGCAGTATTTT; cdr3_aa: CASSRKQGADTQYF